Below, 23 T cell receptor beta chains from the same sample are listed, as sequenced in a study of post-analysis software for immune sequencing data (dated by TCRdb to the mid-2010s). The paper as a whole reports these results and caveats: Significantly higher frequencies in patients than in controls were found for roughly 5 TRBV segments, including TRBV5-6, TRBV5-1 and TRBV20-1.

Their antigen targets remain unknown. The library was generated by PCR. Reads for this sample came from an Illumina HiSeq 2500. To reduce PCR and sequencing biases, unique molecular identifiers were built into the TCR beta cDNA libraries. The raw public data were reprocessed by TCRdb itself: fastp quality trimming at Q25, MiXCR clonotype calling, in-frame beta chains only. All rows with the same CDR3 protein become a single entry with the most common DNA and genes. Recorded for this sample are about 460,000 distinct CDR3 sequences; over 35% of them occurred a single time. Around 10% of the sample lies in the top ten. The sequenced sample consisted of blood. The receptors were gathered from a girl aged 10 to 17 with multiple sclerosis.

This clonotype came up a few times. This sequence joins TRBV6-5 and TRBJ2-4; TRBD1 matches 9 bases. The DNA end lines up better with TRBJ2-7; the J call may be wrong. This CDR3 region has 16 residues. Germline CDR1 is MNHEY and CDR2 is SVGAGI. CDR3 sequence: CASSPRDREVNYEQYF. The DNA of the CDR3 is TGTGCCAGCAGTCCCCGGGACAGGGAGGTAAACTACGAGCAGTACTTC.

This rearrangement joins TRBV20-1 to TRBJ1-5, with unresolved D. The CDR3 is 12 residues long. Trimming shortened V by 3 bases and J by 5 bases, and 8 bases separated the two germline ends. Germline V CDR1 and CDR2: DFQATT, SNEGSKA (reference sequence). The CDR3 spells CSARGYDQPQHF. DNA of the CDR3: TGCAGTGCTAGGGGATACGATCAGCCCCAGCATTTT.

This chain connects TRBV5-1 to TRBJ1-1; TRBD1 matches at 7 bases. J was trimmed by 7 bases and V by 2 bases; bases with no gene match: 8. There are 14 residues in the CDR3. Per germline, CDR1 SGHRS and CDR2 YFSETQ. CDR3 sequence: CASSFDREWGEAFF. The CDR3 nucleotides are TGCGCCAGCAGCTTCGACAGGGAATGGGGTGAAGCTTTCTTT.

This clonotype was recorded a few times. The rearrangement joins TRBV20-1 to TRBJ1-2; possible D gene TRBD1, 5 bases. The CDR3 is made up of 15 amino acids. CDR1 is DFQATT, CDR2 SNEGSKA, per germline (reference sequence). The CDR3 region has the DNA TGCAGCCCCCTAAACCGGGACCTCGGTCGGTATGGCTACACCTTC. Protein sequence: CSPLNRDLGRYGYTF.

This sequence joins TRBV20-1 and TRBJ2-3; TRBD2 agrees at 8 bases. Trimming removed 5 bases from V and 4 bases from J; junction bases left unmatched: 11. The CDR3 length is 15 residues. Germline values: CDR1 DFQATT, CDR2 SNEGSKA (reference sequence). As DNA, the CDR3 is TGCAGTGCTCATAGTCGGAGCGGGAGAGCAGATACGCAGTATTTT. This encodes CSAHSRSGRADTQYF.

This chain links TRBV5-1 with TRBJ1-1; TRBD1 might be the D (5 bases). There are 13 residues in the CDR3. Trimming shortened V by 2 bases and J by 7 bases, and 12 bases separated the two germline ends. Germline values: CDR1 SGHRS, CDR2 YFSETQ. The CDR3 here is CASSLDTGYEAFF. CDR3 sequence (DNA): TGCGCCAGCAGCTTAGATACAGGATATGAAGCTTTCTTT.

The chain is built from TRBV12-3 or TRBV12-4 and TRBJ1-1; D is unresolved. This CDR3 has 12 residues. V gave up 4 bases and J gave up 3 bases, with 6 bases separating them. The CDR3 loop reads CASSSPYTEAFF. Written as DNA, the CDR3 is TGTGCCAGCAGTTCCCCGTACACTGAAGCTTTCTTT.

The J gene is TRBJ2-6, the V gene TRBV2; D call uncertain. Trimming removed 6 bases at V and 3 bases at J, with 6 bases between. Germline V CDR1 and CDR2: SNHLY, FYNNEI. CDR3 length equals 13 residues. DNA for the CDR3: TGTGCCAGCAGCGATGGTGGGGCCAACGTCCTGACTTTC. Protein sequence: CASSDGGANVLTF.

In its sample, this clonotype was seen a few times. J is TRBJ2-3 and V is TRBV20-1; 7 positions agree with TRBD2. CDR3 size: 17 residues. Germline V gene lookup returns CDR1 DFQATT and CDR2 SNEGSKA (reference sequence). Unmatched junction bases numbered 12, after V lost 0 bases and J lost 3 bases. The CDR3 reads CSARDPASGRGTDTQYF. The CDR3 DNA is TGCAGTGCTAGAGATCCCGCTAGCGGAAGAGGGACAGATACGCAGTATTTT.

The V gene is TRBV6-5, the J gene TRBJ2-5; D perhaps matches TRBD2 (7 bases). CDR1 and CDR2 (germline): MNHEY, SVGAGI. V was pared by 6 bases and J by 1 base, with 15 bases between. This CDR3 spans 15 amino acids. CDR3 loop: CASSRRGAPQETQYF. DNA of the CDR3: TGTGCCAGCAGCCGTCGGGGGGCGCCCCAAGAGACCCAGTACTTC.

This clonotype was recorded a few times. The V gene is TRBV6-5, the J gene TRBJ2-1; 7 positions match TRBD2. Germline V lookup: CDR1 MNHEY, CDR2 SVGAGI. V was pared by 2 bases and J by 0 bases, with 10 bases of the junction left unmatched. There are 18 residues in the CDR3. The CDR3: CASSYRMGGGSSYNEQFF. CDR3 DNA: TGTGCCAGCAGTTACAGGATGGGGGGGGGGAGCTCCTACAATGAGCAGTTCTTC.

The V call is TRBV12-3 or TRBV12-4, the J call TRBJ1-5; possible D gene TRBD1, 5 bases. The CDR3 has 18 residues. Trimming left V 6 bases short and J 2 bases short, with 23 bases between. Written as DNA, the CDR3 is TGTGCCAGCAGCCTCCGGGACCGAGGGCCCGTTGGCAATCAGCCCCAGCATTTT. It encodes CASSLRDRGPVGNQPQHF.

V and J are TRBV14 and TRBJ1-4; TRBD1 might be the D (5 bases). The CDR3 is made up of 17 amino acids. Germline-derived CDR1 and CDR2 are SGHDN and FVKESK. V lost 0 bases, J lost 5 bases, and 16 bases lay in between. This CDR3 reads CASSQDPPDRTNEKLFF. CDR3 in DNA: TGTGCCAGCAGCCAAGATCCCCCTGACAGAACCAATGAAAAACTGTTTTTT.

The table lists this clonotype with a count of one. The genes are TRBV5-1 and TRBJ2-5, with D possibly TRBD2 on 5 matching bases. The J call could be wrong; TRBJ2-7 is a better fit for the DNA end. The V gene's germline CDR1 is SGHRS and CDR2 YFSETQ. The CDR3 consists of 14 residues. CDR3 sequence (DNA): TGCGCCAGCAGACCCGATACTGCCGCGGGCGAGCAGTACTTC. Encoded protein: CASRPDTAAGEQYF.

The V gene is TRBV9, the J gene TRBJ2-5; 12 bases fit TRBD2. The germline V gene has CDR1 SGDLS and CDR2 YYNGEE. CDR3 length: 18 amino acids. V shed 0 bases and J 1 base; nucleotides not matched to a gene: 7. CDR3 DNA: TGTGCCAGCAGCGTAGACCCAGGACTAGCGGGGTTCCAAGAGACCCAGTACTTC. Translation gives CASSVDPGLAGFQETQYF. The full variable domain, rest sourced from reference TRBV9 and TRBJ2-5, is DSGVTQTPKHLITATGQRVTLRCSPRSGDLSVYWYQQSLDQGLQFLIQYYNGEERAKGNILERFSAQQFPDLHSELNLSSLELGDSALYFCASSVDPGLAGFQETQYFGPGTRLLVL.

The V gene is TRBV28, the J gene TRBJ1-2, with D possibly TRBD1 on 5 matching bases. V lost 7 bases, J lost 2 bases, and 11 bases lay in between. Germline assignment: CDR1 MDHEN and CDR2 SYDVKM. The CDR3 runs to 13 residues. The CDR3 DNA reads TGTGCCAGCACCTTACGGGGCAACTATGGCTACACCTTC. This gives the protein CASTLRGNYGYTF.

V is TRBV29-1 and J is TRBJ2-7, with D uncertain. Germline CDR1 SQVTM, CDR2 ANQGSEA. Trimming removed 4 bases at V and 2 bases at J, with 12 bases between. The CDR3 is 13 amino acids. The CDR3 sequence is CSVVSARTYEQYF. In DNA form, the CDR3 reads TGCAGCGTTGTAAGTGCCAGAACCTACGAGCAGTACTTC.

In regard to this clonotype: A much larger clone differs by one base, so this may be a read error. The CDR3 here is CSAAVTSGSPYEQYF. The CDR3 DNA reads TGCAGTGCTGCAGTGACTAGCGGGAGTCCCTACGAGCAGTACTTC. This rearrangement joins TRBV20-1 to TRBJ2-7; 12 bases fit TRBD2. The length of the CDR3 is 15 residues. Trimming cost V 5 bases and J 2 bases; bases outside gene matches: 7. The germline V gene encodes CDR1 DFQATT and CDR2 SNEGSKA (reference sequence).

V is TRBV12-3 or TRBV12-4 and J is TRBJ1-4, with D unclear. The CDR3 is 12 amino acids. With 5 bases removed from V and 8 bases from J, the gap between germline ends came to 9 bases. CDR3 sequence reads: CASSPGREKLFF. The CDR3 bases are TGTGCCAGCAGTCCCGGAAGGGAAAAACTGTTTTTT.

This clonotype was seen more than once but under ten times. The CDR3 coding sequence is TGCGCCAGCAGCCAAGAATTGAGGCAGTTCTTC. Translated: CASSQELRQFF. The gene calls are TRBV5-1 and TRBJ2-1; D is uncertain. The CDR3 consists of 11 residues. Germline assignment: CDR1 SGHRS and CDR2 YFSETQ. V dropped 4 bases and J dropped 12 bases, with 11 bases sitting between them.

J is TRBJ2-7 and V is TRBV5-1, with 8 positions matching TRBD1. Per germline, CDR1 SGHRS and CDR2 YFSETQ. CDR3 length: 16 residues. V lost 4 bases to trimming and J lost 3 bases; unmatched junction nucleotides: 12. CDR3 residues: CASSKGRQGAGYEQYF. CDR3 in DNA: TGCGCCAGCAGCAAAGGACGTCAGGGGGCCGGCTACGAGCAGTACTTC. The full variable domain, completed using reference TRBV5-1 and TRBJ2-7, is KAGVTQTPRYLIKTRGQQVTLSCSPISGHRSVSWYQQTPGQGLQFLFEYFSETQRNKGNFPGRFSGRQFSNSRSEMNVSTLELGDSALYLCASSKGRQGAGYEQYFGPGTRLTVT.

A word on this clonotype: A junction boundary mismatches the germline segment, possibly from a read error. The chain combines TRBV12-3 or TRBV12-4 with TRBJ2-7; D is unresolved. CDR3 size: 13 residues. The CDR3 spells CVSSLAGAYEQYF. CDR3 bases: TGTGTCAGCAGTTTAGCCGGAGCCTACGAGCAGTACTTC.

This clonotype was found a few times. V gene TRBV7-2 combines with J gene TRBJ1-2; D gene unclear. Germline V gene sequence: CDR1 SGHTA, CDR2 FQGNSA. This CDR3 has 15 residues. V lost 2 bases and J 2 bases, leaving 12 bases between the germline ends. Here the CDR3 reads CASSLLGMSNYGYTF. CDR3 DNA sequence: TGTGCCAGCAGCTTACTGGGGATGTCGAACTATGGCTACACCTTC.